This T cell receptor beta chain derives from a study of neurological immune-mediated disorders. Time point in this sample: longitudinal time-point 1 (baseline). Germline CDR1 reads MNHEY; CDR2 reads SVGEGT. Trimming shortened V by 2 bases and J by 4 bases, and 19 bases separated the two germline ends. This CDR3 is built from 17 residues. Using its own MiXCR run on the 5' RACE reads, TCRdb lists one record per CDR3 protein. The top ten hold approximately 9.7% of the sample, which has 60,000 to 90,000 distinct CDR3 sequences, roughly a tenth seen once. This clonotype was found many times. The sequenced sample consisted of PBMCs. J is TRBJ2-3 and V is TRBV6-2 or TRBV6-3; maybe TRBD2 (6 bases). The sequence came from a man aged 25-45 years in good health. CDR3 region: CASSYGAGRLSADTQYF. In nucleotides, the CDR3 is TGTGCCAGCAGTTACGGGGCAGGGAGGCTATCGGCAGATACGCAGTATTTT.